Following are 3 T cell receptor beta chains from one sample sequenced in a study of glioma-infiltrating T cells. The iRepertoire nested amplicon-rescue multiplex PCR amplified TCR alpha and beta CDR3s from RNA. TCRdb reprocessed the multiplex PCR reads via MiXCR and lists one record per CDR3 protein. The sample includes 150,000 to 200,000 distinct CDR3 sequences, about 40% of them seen just once. Source material: glioma tissue, nonneoplastic brain tissue, or PBMCs (not recorded which). Receptor source: a human donor with low-grade glioma or glioblastoma, undergoing nonglioma brain surgery, or in good health (not recorded which).

At least ten counts were recorded for this clonotype. This chain joins TRBV28 and TRBJ2-5; perhaps D is TRBD1 or TRBD2 (5 bases each). Trimming left V 3 bases short and J 7 bases short, with 9 bases between. Germline V lookup: CDR1 MDHEN, CDR2 SYDVKM. The CDR3 is 12 amino acids. The CDR3 protein is CASSFTGTTQYF. Here the CDR3 DNA reads TGTGCCAGCAGTTTCACCGGGACGACCCAGTACTTC.

This clonotype was recorded at least ten times. This chain uses TRBV7-8 with TRBJ2-5, with D perhaps TRBD1 or TRBD2 (5 bases each). Germline V gene data show CDR1 as SGHVS and CDR2 as FQNEAQ. The CDR3 sequence is 15 residues long. V was clipped by 1 base and J by 5 bases, with 14 bases between them. The CDR3 region has the DNA TGTGCCAGCAGCTTAGTTCTCGGGGCCGGGGAGACCCAGTACTTC. Amino acid sequence: CASSLVLGAGETQYF. The full variable domain, completed using reference TRBV7-8 and TRBJ2-5, is GAGVSQSPRYKVAKRGQDVALRCDPISGHVSLFWYQQALGQGPEFLTYFQNEAQLDKSGLPSDRFFAERPEGSVSTLKIQRTQQEDSAVYLCASSLVLGAGETQYFGPGTRLLVL.

This clonotype showed up many times. The gene calls are TRBV27 and TRBJ1-2, with TRBD1 as a possible D gene (6 bases). The CDR3 runs to 15 residues. The germline CDR1 and CDR2 sequences are MNHEY and SMNVEV (reference sequence). Between the trimmed V and J ends, which lost 6 bases and 6 bases, there was a span of 20 bases. CDR3 sequence (DNA): TGTGCCAGCAGCAAGGGATGGACAGACAAAAATGGCTACACCTTC. It specifies CASSKGWTDKNGYTF.